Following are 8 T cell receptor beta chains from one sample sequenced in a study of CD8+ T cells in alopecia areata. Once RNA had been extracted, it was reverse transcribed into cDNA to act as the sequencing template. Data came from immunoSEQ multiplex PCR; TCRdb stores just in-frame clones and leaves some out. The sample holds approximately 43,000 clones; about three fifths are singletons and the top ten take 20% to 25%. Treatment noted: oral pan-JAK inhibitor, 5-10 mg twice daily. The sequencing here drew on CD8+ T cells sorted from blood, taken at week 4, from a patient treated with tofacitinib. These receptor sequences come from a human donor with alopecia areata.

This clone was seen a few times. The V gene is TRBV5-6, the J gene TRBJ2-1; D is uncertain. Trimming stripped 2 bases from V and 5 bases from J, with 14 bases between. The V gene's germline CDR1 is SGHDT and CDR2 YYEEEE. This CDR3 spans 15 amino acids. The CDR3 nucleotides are TGTGCCAGCAGCTTTTTAGGGCAGGCGAACAATGAGCAGTTCTTC. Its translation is CASSFLGQANNEQFF.

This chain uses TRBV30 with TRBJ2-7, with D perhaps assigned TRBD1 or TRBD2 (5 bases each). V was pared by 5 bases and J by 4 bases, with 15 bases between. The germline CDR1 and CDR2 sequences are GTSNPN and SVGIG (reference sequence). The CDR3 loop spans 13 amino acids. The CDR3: CAWEASWGYEQYF. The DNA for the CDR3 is TGTGCCTGGGAGGCCAGTTGGGGGTACGAGCAGTACTTC.

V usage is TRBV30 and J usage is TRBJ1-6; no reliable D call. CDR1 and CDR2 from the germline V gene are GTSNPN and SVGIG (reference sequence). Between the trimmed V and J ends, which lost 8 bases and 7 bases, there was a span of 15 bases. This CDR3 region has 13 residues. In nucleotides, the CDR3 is TGTGCCGCCGATGATGCACGGAATTCACCCCTCCACTTT. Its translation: CAADDARNSPLHF. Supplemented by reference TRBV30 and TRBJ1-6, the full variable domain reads SQTIHQWPATLVQPVGSPLSLECTVEGTSNPNLYWYRQAAGRGLQLLFYSVGIGQISSEVPQNLSASRPQDRQFILSSKKLLLSDSGFYLCAADDARNSPLHFGNGTRLTVT.

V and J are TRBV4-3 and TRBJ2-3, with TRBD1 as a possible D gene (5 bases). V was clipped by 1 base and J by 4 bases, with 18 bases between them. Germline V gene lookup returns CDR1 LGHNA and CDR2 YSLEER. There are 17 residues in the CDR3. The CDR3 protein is CASSQVEGEVYSDTQYF. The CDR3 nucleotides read TGCGCCAGCAGCCAAGTCGAAGGGGAAGTGTATTCAGATACGCAGTATTTT.

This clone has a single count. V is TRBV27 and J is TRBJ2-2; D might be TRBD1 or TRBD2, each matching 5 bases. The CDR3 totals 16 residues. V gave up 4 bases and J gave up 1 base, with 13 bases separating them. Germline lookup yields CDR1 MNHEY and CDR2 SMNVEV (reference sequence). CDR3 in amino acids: CASSSRGRENTGELFF. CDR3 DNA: TGTGCCAGCAGTTCCCGGGGCAGGGAGAACACCGGGGAGCTGTTTTTT.

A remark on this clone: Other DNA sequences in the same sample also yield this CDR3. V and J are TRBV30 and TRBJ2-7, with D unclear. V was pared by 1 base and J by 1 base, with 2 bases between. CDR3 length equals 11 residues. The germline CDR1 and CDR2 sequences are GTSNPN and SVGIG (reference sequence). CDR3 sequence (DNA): TGTGCCTGGAGTGATTCCTACGAGCAGTACTTC. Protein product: CAWSDSYEQYF.

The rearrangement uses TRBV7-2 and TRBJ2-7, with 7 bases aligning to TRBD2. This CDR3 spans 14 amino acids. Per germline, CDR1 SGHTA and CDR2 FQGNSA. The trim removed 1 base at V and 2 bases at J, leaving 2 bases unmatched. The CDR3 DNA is TGTGCCAGCAGCTTAGGCGGGGGACCCTACGAGCAGTACTTC. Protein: CASSLGGGPYEQYF.

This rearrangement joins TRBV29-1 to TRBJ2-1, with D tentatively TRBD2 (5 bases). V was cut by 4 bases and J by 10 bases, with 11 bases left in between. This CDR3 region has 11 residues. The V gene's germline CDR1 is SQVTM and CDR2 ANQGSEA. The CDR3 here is CSVGGLTEQFF. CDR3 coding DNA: TGCAGCGTTGGCGGACTCACCGAGCAGTTCTTC.